The 30 T cell receptor beta chains below were found in one sample sequenced in a study of T-cell reconstitution after alpha-beta-depleted transplantation in children. Study results and caveats: Fresh T-cell production supplied most of the T-cell counts and diversity seen one year after transplant.

This sample's TCRbeta library carried unique molecular identifier barcodes. TCRdb fed the PCR reads into MiXCR, producing one record per CDR3 protein. The sample holds hundreds of thousands of distinct CDR3 sequences, about 7.3% seen once. Which antigens these TCRs recognize remains unknown. The sample consisted of peripheral blood, taken 360 days after TCRalphabeta/CD19-depleted stem cell transplant. The source of these receptors is a female patient aged 2-9 years who had a stem cell transplant for Fanconi anemia, so the T cells may come from the graft donor.

This clonotype was found many times. The chain carries TRBV12-3 or TRBV12-4 and TRBJ2-3, with D possibly being TRBD2 (5 bases). The CDR3 sequence is 14 residues long. V lost 2 bases, J lost 4 bases, and 10 bases lay in between. The CDR3, as DNA: TGTGCCAGCAGTTTATTCGAGGGATCAGATACGCAGTATTTT. The encoded protein is CASSLFEGSDTQYF.

This clonotype was recorded at least ten times. The chain has TRBV5-1 and TRBJ2-3; 8 positions match TRBD2. Trimming removed 0 bases from V and 0 bases from J; junction bases left unmatched: 9. Germline V CDR1 and CDR2: SGHRS, YFSETQ. The CDR3 spans 18 residues. The CDR3: CASSLGRGGELSTDTQYF. In nucleotides, the CDR3 is TGCGCCAGCAGCTTGGGACGGGGGGGCGAGCTGAGCACAGATACGCAGTATTTT.

This clonotype was detected only a few times. V usage is TRBV7-3 and J usage is TRBJ1-5; D gene ambiguous. The CDR3 totals 13 residues. Germline loops: CDR1 SGHTA, CDR2 FQGTGA. V was cut by 5 bases and J by 5 bases, with 10 bases left in between. For the CDR3, the DNA is TGTGCCAGCAGCATACAACCCCATCAGCCCCAGCATTTT. Protein sequence: CASSIQPHQPQHF.

This clonotype was detected ten times or more. The gene calls are TRBV12-3 or TRBV12-4 and TRBJ2-2; D is undetermined. This CDR3 is 15 amino acids long. Deletions cut 7 bases from V and 1 base from J, with 13 bases between. CDR3: CASNRGPLNTGELFF. CDR3 nucleotide sequence: TGTGCCAGCAACCGAGGACCCTTGAACACCGGGGAGCTGTTTTTT.

This clonotype occurred many times. V usage is TRBV11-2 and J usage is TRBJ1-3; D possibly corresponds to TRBD1 (6 bases). V lost 2 bases to trimming and J lost 4 bases, with 12 bases between them. Germline V lookup: CDR1 SGHAT, CDR2 FQNNGV. The CDR3 sequence is 15 residues long. DNA for the CDR3: TGTGCCAGCAGCTTAATTTCAGGGGTAGGAAACACCATATATTTT. This codes for CASSLISGVGNTIYF.

This clonotype was detected ten times or more. V and J are TRBV4-3 and TRBJ2-1; D not resolved. Trimming removed 4 bases from V and 4 bases from J, with 14 bases in between. Germline CDR1 reads LGHNA; CDR2 reads YSLEER. The length of the CDR3 is 15 residues. The chain's CDR3 is CASSPVTQIYNEQFF. The CDR3 nucleotides read TGCGCCAGCAGCCCAGTGACACAGATATACAATGAGCAGTTCTTC.

This clonotype showed up many times. The chain employs TRBV18 and TRBJ2-7; 7 nucleotides agree with TRBD1. The ends lost 5 bases at V and 5 bases at J; junction bases unmatched: 3. This CDR3 is built from 12 residues. Germline V CDR1 and CDR2: KGHSH, LQKENI. CDR3 nucleotide sequence: TGTGCCAGCTCATGGACAGGAGACGAGCAGTACTTC. It yields the protein CASSWTGDEQYF.

This clonotype was seen ten or more times. The chain has TRBV4-1 and TRBJ2-7; no clear D gene. Trimming pared 1 base from V and 0 bases from J, leaving 10 bases between. Per germline, CDR1 MGHRA and CDR2 YSYEKL. The length of the CDR3 is 15 residues. In nucleotides, the CDR3 is TGCGCCAGCAGCCAAGGTTTAGGCCTCTCCTACGAGCAGTACGTC. Residues: CASSQGLGLSYEQYV.

In this sample, this clonotype turned up many times. This chain links TRBV5-6 with TRBJ1-2; D is possibly TRBD1 (6 bases). The V gene's germline CDR1 is SGHDT and CDR2 YYEEEE. The CDR3 runs to 15 residues. The V end was cut by 2 bases, the J end by 2 bases, with 13 bases between. The CDR3 loop reads CASSLTGFGNYGYTF. Written as DNA, the CDR3 is TGTGCCAGCAGCTTAACAGGGTTTGGGAACTATGGCTACACCTTC.

There are a few counts of this clonotype. The V call is TRBV6-5, the J call TRBJ2-1; no clear D gene. This CDR3 region has 13 residues. V lost 3 bases to trimming and J lost 7 bases, with 10 bases between them. The germline V gene encodes CDR1 MNHEY and CDR2 SVGAGI. CDR3 loop: CASSYGPRNEQFF. As DNA, the CDR3 is TGTGCCAGCAGTTATGGGCCTCGGAATGAGCAGTTCTTC.

This clonotype was counted many times. The V and J genes are TRBV7-9 and TRBJ1-1, with 9 bases fitting TRBD1. The trim removed 2 bases at V and 0 bases at J, leaving 1 base unmatched. CDR3 size: 15 residues. From germline, CDR1 is SEHNR and CDR2 FQNEAQ (reference sequence). The CDR3 bases are TGTGCCAGCAGCTTAACAGGGGGCGTGAACACTGAAGCTTTCTTT. Its protein product is CASSLTGGVNTEAFF.

This clonotype has ten or more counts. The rearrangement uses TRBV12-3 or TRBV12-4 and TRBJ2-3; 7 bases align to TRBD2. V gave up 4 bases and J gave up 0 bases; unmatched junction bases: 10. The CDR3 length is 17 residues. The CDR3 spells CASSSPQGLPSTDTQYF. The DNA of the CDR3 is TGTGCCAGCAGTTCCCCGCAGGGACTACCTAGCACAGATACGCAGTATTTT.

The rearrangement links TRBV11-2 to TRBJ1-5; tentatively, D is TRBD1 (6 bases). CDR1 is SGHAT and CDR2 is FQNNGV in the germline V gene. This CDR3 spans 15 amino acids. V was cut by 0 bases and J by 5 bases, with 11 bases left in between. This CDR3 is CASSLDSQGDQPQHF. The CDR3, as DNA: TGTGCCAGCAGCTTAGATTCACAGGGCGATCAGCCCCAGCATTTT.

Turning to this clonotype: A clone one base away is much larger, so this may be a read error. This rearrangement joins TRBV10-3 to TRBJ1-4; tentatively, D is TRBD1 (5 bases). CDR3 length: 13 amino acids. In germline, CDR1 is ENHRY, CDR2 SYGVKD. CDR3 residues: CVTSGSIGEKLFF. The CDR3 DNA reads as TGTGTCACCTCAGGGTCGATAGGGGAAAAACTGTTTTTT.

The table lists this clonotype with many counts. The chain uses TRBV6-2 or TRBV6-3 and TRBJ2-5; D remains ambiguous. The CDR3 covers 17 residues. V shed 5 bases and J shed 7 bases, with 26 bases lying between them. From germline, CDR1 is MNHEY and CDR2 SVGEGT. The CDR3 coding sequence is TGTGCCAGCAGTCCAAAGGGCTGGCTTTACGGAAATCGGACCCAGTACTTC. Translation: CASSPKGWLYGNRTQYF.

This clonotype appeared a few times. The chain has TRBV24-1 and TRBJ1-1; a weak D match, TRBD1 (6 bases). Germline CDR1 is KGHDR and CDR2 is SFDVKD. This CDR3 has 14 residues. Between the trimmed V and J ends, which lost 7 bases and 6 bases, there was a span of 17 bases. CDR3 amino acids: CATRGAGDRPEAFF. CDR3 sequence (DNA): TGTGCCACCAGGGGGGCGGGGGATCGGCCTGAAGCTTTCTTT.

This chain links TRBV18 with TRBJ1-6, with TRBD1 identical over 7 bases. Germline V gives CDR1 KGHSH, CDR2 LQKENI. J was trimmed by 7 bases and V by 2 bases; bases with no gene match: 11. The CDR3 covers 17 residues. In DNA, the CDR3 is TGTGCCAGCTCACCAAGACAGGGTCATAAAGGGAATTCACCCCTCCACTTT. Residues: CASSPRQGHKGNSPLHF.

The chain uses TRBV5-8 and TRBJ1-3; D is undetermined. The germline CDR1 and CDR2 sequences are SGHTS and YDEGEE. This CDR3 has 15 amino acids. V lost 0 bases and J lost 0, with 7 bases in between. The CDR3, as DNA: TGTGCCAGCAGCTTGGATTGGAGCTCTGGAAACACCATATATTTT. Translation gives CASSLDWSSGNTIYF.

To note about this clonotype: This may be a read error, as it is one base from a much larger clone. The CDR3 sequence: CASSPTAPHGYTF. In nucleotides, the CDR3 is TGTGCCAGCAGTCCGACAGCTCCCCATGGCTACACCTTC. The chain links TRBV6-1 to TRBJ1-2; a weak D match, TRBD1 (5 bases). The V and J ends lost 5 bases and 6 bases respectively, with 13 bases between them. Germline loops: CDR1 MNHNS, CDR2 SASEGT. The CDR3 is 13 residues long.

This clonotype was counted ten times or more. The chain employs TRBV3-1 and TRBJ2-7, with TRBD2 matching over 11 bases. Per germline, CDR1 LGHDT and CDR2 YNNKEL (reference sequence). The V gene end was trimmed by 4 bases and the J gene end by 0 bases; junction bases not matched to a gene: 8. This CDR3 has 17 residues. CDR3: CASSLTFGTSGSYEQYF. The CDR3 DNA reads as TGTGCCAGCAGCCTCACATTCGGGACTAGCGGCTCCTACGAGCAGTACTTC.

CDR3 nucleotide sequence: TGCGCCAGCAGCTTGGACTTGCGAACCTCCGGGACAGGGGGCAGAATAGGAAATTCACCCCTCCACTTT. Translating gives CASSLDLRTSGTGGRIGNSPLHF. The chain joins TRBV5-1 to TRBJ1-6, with TRBD1 matching over 12 bases. CDR1 and CDR2 from the germline V gene are SGHRS and YFSETQ. CDR3 length: 23 residues. V dropped 0 bases and J dropped 7; count of bases not matched to a gene: 23.

This clonotype was seen many times. V gene TRBV29-1 combines with J gene TRBJ1-1, with unresolved D. The V gene lost 2 bases and the J gene lost 1 base, with 14 bases spanning the gap. This CDR3 region has 15 residues. CDR1 is SQVTM, CDR2 ANQGSEA, per germline. CDR3 nucleotide sequence: TGCAGCGTTGAAAGCTGGTACCCCGGGAACACTGAAGCTTTCTTT. The encoded protein is CSVESWYPGNTEAFF.

This clonotype occurred many times. The chain links TRBV5-6 to TRBJ2-1; 9 bases map to TRBD2. J was trimmed by 10 bases and V by 1 base; bases with no gene match: 3. The CDR3 spans 13 residues. Germline assignment: CDR1 SGHDT and CDR2 YYEEEE. CDR3 in amino acids: CASSLPSGDEQFF. The CDR3 DNA is TGTGCCAGCAGCTTGCCTAGCGGGGACGAGCAGTTCTTC.

This chain connects TRBV24-1 to TRBJ2-5; 9 positions match TRBD1. This CDR3 region has 17 residues. Germline V gene sequence: CDR1 KGHDR, CDR2 SFDVKD. The V segment lost 1 base and the J segment 2 bases; nucleotides outside the gene matches: 7. CDR3 sequence (DNA): TGTGCCACCAGTGATTTAGGAGGGACAGGGTCACAAGAGACCCAGTACTTC. Translation: CATSDLGGTGSQETQYF.

This clonotype was seen repeatedly, ten times or more. V is TRBV20-1 and J is TRBJ1-2; weak D call: TRBD1 (6 bases). The germline V gene has CDR1 DFQATT and CDR2 SNEGSKA (reference sequence). The CDR3 spans 14 residues. Trimming pared 1 base from V and 4 bases from J, leaving 13 bases between. CDR3 bases: TGCAGTGCTAGAGGAGGGGAAGGGGGCTATGGCTACACCTTC. Its translation is CSARGGEGGYGYTF.

The chain uses TRBV6-1 and TRBJ2-3; no reliable D call. V was shortened by 8 bases and J by 3 bases, with 18 bases between the two germline ends. CDR1 and CDR2 (germline): MNHNS, SASEGT. This CDR3 region has 15 residues. The CDR3 loop reads CASRPGPPRTDTQYF. Written as DNA, the CDR3 is TGTGCCAGCCGCCCAGGCCCCCCCAGGACAGATACGCAGTATTTT.

This clonotype was observed at least ten times. This chain uses TRBV2 with TRBJ1-1; 7 bases align to TRBD1. The germline gives CDR1 SNHLY, CDR2 FYNNEI. V gave up 3 bases and J gave up 3 bases; unmatched junction bases: 7. The CDR3 has 15 residues. The CDR3 nucleotides are TGTGCCAGCAGTGACGCGGGGACAGTTTACACTGAAGCTTTCTTT. This sequence encodes CASSDAGTVYTEAFF.

This clonotype was detected many times. The V gene is TRBV28, the J gene TRBJ1-5; D remains unclear. The CDR3 has 14 residues. Per the germline V gene, CDR1 is MDHEN and CDR2 is SYDVKM. Trimming left V 10 bases short and J 6 bases short, with 19 bases between. CDR3 residues: CATTTNSLGQPQHF. DNA of the CDR3: TGTGCCACCACGACAAACTCTTTGGGTCAGCCCCAGCATTTT.

This clonotype was counted between two and nine times. The rearrangement links TRBV12-3 or TRBV12-4 to TRBJ2-7; 9 bases are shared with TRBD1. CDR3 length: 19 amino acids. V shed 5 bases, J shed 2 bases, and the junction held 19 bases outside the gene matches. The CDR3 here is CASSPMGPGQGKHTYEQYF. Here the CDR3 DNA reads TGTGCCAGCAGTCCGATGGGGCCGGGACAGGGTAAGCATACCTACGAGCAGTACTTC.

This chain joins TRBV4-2 and TRBJ2-5; 10 bases are shared with TRBD2. The J segment lost 1 base and the V segment lost 0 bases, leaving 8 bases of the junction unmatched. Germline loops: CDR1 LGHNA, CDR2 YNFKEQ. There are 18 residues in the CDR3. The CDR3 region is CASSQEWVAGGIQETQYF. Written as DNA, the CDR3 is TGTGCCAGCAGCCAAGAGTGGGTAGCGGGGGGTATCCAAGAGACCCAGTACTTC.